This TCR beta chain was observed in a study of blood T cell repertoires in COVID-19. The repertoire was sequenced with immunoSEQ multiplex PCR; TCRdb's copy has only in-frame clones and lacks some. The sample includes 150,000 or so clones, 88% seen only once; the top ten take roughly 24%. This CDR3 comprises 13 residues. Germline V gives CDR1 MNHEY, CDR2 SMNVEV (reference sequence). The V gene lost 3 bases and the J gene lost 6 bases, with 11 bases spanning the gap. The J gene is TRBJ1-2, the V gene TRBV27; perhaps TRBD1 as D (6 bases). Sequenced: peripheral blood. This clonotype was obtained from a man between 60 and 75 years old with acute or convalescent COVID-19. The CDR3 region is CASSFQGLDGYTF. CDR3 nucleotides: TGTGCCAGCAGTTTTCAGGGGCTTGATGGCTACACCTTC.